Sequencing of this T cell receptor (beta chain) was carried out in a study of blood T cell repertoires in COVID-19 (dated by TCRdb to 2019 to 2021). Turning to the overall study: Collaborator samples came from the United States, Italy and Spain and covered acute and convalescent phases of COVID-19. The material from the prospective study consisted of cDNA or gDNA derived from T cells, B-cell-depleted T cells, or PBMCs. Subjects who had been exposed to COVID-19, were actively infected with it, or had recovered from it provided the deeply sampled blood TCRbeta repertoires that made up the dataset. The repertoires were made available in a free public database intended to serve as a resource for research on the immune response to SARS-CoV-2. Samples came from the ongoing ImmuneRACE study (first 160 participants) plus 1,254 subjects from 6 global collaborators. Sample metadata almost always included a de-identified subject ID, COVID-19 status, age in years and sex. HLA class I and class II types, where available, came from metadata supplied by the sample provider rather than from assay-based typing. The study at large found these results: How much clinical and demographic metadata was included differed by source and by participant, and the metadata was provided uncurated.

Note on this clone: What antigen it recognizes has not been identified. Per-nucleotide qualities are absent, and no much larger clonotype sits a single base away.

TCRbeta CDR3 regions were amplified from genomic DNA using the immunoSEQ Assay, a bias-controlled multiplex PCR. For the original study's pipeline: Within the assay, amplification of reference gene primers was used to estimate how many nucleated cells each sample contained. To quantify the absolute abundance of each unique TCRbeta CDR3 rearrangement, sequence reads were collapsed and filtered. For each sample, productive Simpson clonality was calculated as the square root of Simpson's diversity index over productive rearrangements. What TCRdb holds here is the immuneACCESS table cut down to in-frame rearrangements. Part of the clones is not present; checked against another copy, under half of the missing clones reflect an unresolved V gene, and the others are unexplained. V and J calls and clone size come straight from that table; D and trimming were deduced from the DNA. For this sample the table gives around 81,000 clones, of which roughly 82% were detected only once. The ten largest clones add up to roughly 7.4% of the sample.

The CDR3 covers 16 residues, taking in both the cysteine and the phenylalanine. Of the read, only the CDR3 DNA is kept; its 48 bases are in frame from base 1. Trimming accounts for 5 bases at V and 14 bases at J, while the number of junction bases matched to no gene is 20. Looking up the germline V gene yields CDR1 SGDLS and CDR2 YYNGEE. Whole blood was collected in K2EDTA tubes by collaborating institutions according to the institutions' own protocols. Collaborator samples were shipped for TCRbeta analysis as frozen whole blood, isolated PBMCs, or DNA extracted from either sample type. The V and J segments used are TRBV9 and TRBJ2-1, and TRBD2 matches 9 of the central bases. What was sequenced was peripheral blood. This receptor was taken from a human donor in a cohort sampled during active COVID-19. The CDR3 here reads CASSPSPGTSLGLKFF. The base sequence is TGTGCCAGCAGTCCAAGCCCCGGGACTAGCCTTGGCCTGAAGTTCTTC.